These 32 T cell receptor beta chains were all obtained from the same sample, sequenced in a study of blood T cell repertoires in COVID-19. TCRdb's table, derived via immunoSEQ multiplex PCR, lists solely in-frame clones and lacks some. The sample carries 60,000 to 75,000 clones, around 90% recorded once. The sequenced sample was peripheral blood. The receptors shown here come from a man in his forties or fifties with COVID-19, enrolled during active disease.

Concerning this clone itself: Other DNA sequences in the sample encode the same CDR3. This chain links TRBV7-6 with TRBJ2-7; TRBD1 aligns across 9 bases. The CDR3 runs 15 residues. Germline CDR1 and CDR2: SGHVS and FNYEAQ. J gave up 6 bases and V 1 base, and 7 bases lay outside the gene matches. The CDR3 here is CASSLGSGTGSEQYF. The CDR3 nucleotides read TGTGCCAGCAGCTTAGGTTCCGGGACAGGGAGCGAGCAGTACTTC.

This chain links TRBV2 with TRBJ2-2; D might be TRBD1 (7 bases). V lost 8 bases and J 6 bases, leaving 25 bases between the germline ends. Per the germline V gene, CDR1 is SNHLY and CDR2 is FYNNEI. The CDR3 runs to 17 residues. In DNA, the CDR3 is TGTGCCAGCTCCCGAGGGGAAAGACAGGGAGGTCCCGGGGAGCTGTTTTTT. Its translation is CASSRGERQGGPGELFF.

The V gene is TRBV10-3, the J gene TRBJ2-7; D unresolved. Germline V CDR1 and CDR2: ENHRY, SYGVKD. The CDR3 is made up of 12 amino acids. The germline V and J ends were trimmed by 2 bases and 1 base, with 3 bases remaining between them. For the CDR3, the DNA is TGTGCCATCAGTGAGCCTTCCTACGAGCAGTACTTC. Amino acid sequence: CAISEPSYEQYF.

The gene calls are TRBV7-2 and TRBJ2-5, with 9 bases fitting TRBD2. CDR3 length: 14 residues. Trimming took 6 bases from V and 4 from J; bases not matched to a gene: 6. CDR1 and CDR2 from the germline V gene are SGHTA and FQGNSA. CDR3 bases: TGTGCCAGCAGTCTGGGACTAGCTGGAGAGACCCAGTACTTC. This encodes CASSLGLAGETQYF.

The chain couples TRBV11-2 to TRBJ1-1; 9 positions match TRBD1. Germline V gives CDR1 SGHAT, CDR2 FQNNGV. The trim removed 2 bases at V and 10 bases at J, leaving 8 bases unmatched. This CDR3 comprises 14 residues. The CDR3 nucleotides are TGTGCCAGCAGCTTATCACAAACAGGGGGCAGAGCTTTCTTT. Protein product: CASSLSQTGGRAFF.

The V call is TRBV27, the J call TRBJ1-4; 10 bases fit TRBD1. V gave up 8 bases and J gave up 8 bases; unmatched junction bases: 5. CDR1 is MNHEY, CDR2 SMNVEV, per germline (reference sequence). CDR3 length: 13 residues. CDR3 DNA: TGTGCCAGCCGACAGGGGGCGAGCGAAAAACTGTTTTTT. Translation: CASRQGASEKLFF.

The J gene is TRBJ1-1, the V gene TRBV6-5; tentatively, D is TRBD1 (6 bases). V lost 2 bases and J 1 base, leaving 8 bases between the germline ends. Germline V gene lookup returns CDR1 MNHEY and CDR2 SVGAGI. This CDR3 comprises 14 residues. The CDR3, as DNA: TGTGCCAGCAGTTACCAGACAGGGAACACTGAAGCTTTCTTT. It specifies CASSYQTGNTEAFF.

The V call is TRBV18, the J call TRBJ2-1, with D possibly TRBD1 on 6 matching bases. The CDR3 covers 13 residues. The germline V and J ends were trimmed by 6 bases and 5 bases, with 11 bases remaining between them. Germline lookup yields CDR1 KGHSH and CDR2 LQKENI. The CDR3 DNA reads TGTGCCAGCTCCAGGGGCAGAGACAATGAGCAGTTCTTC. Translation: CASSRGRDNEQFF.

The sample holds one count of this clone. The CDR3 loop reads CASSLGKRLAGTTGELFF. The CDR3 coding sequence is TGTGCCAGCAGCTTAGGGAAGCGACTAGCGGGGACCACCGGGGAGCTGTTTTTT. The chain links TRBV7-2 to TRBJ2-2; 11 nucleotides align to TRBD2. There are 18 residues in the CDR3. The V gene's germline CDR1 is SGHTA and CDR2 FQGNSA. J was trimmed by 4 bases and V by 1 base; bases with no gene match: 8.

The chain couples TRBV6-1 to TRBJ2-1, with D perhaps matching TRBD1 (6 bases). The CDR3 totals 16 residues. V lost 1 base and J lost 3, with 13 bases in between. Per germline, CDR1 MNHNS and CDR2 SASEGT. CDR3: CASSEDRQVLYNEQFF. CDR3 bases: TGTGCCAGCAGTGAAGACAGACAGGTCCTCTACAATGAGCAGTTCTTC.

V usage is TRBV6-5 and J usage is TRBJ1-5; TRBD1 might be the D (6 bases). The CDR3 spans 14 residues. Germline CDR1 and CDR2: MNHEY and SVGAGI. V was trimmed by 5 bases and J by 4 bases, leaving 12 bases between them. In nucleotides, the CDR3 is TGTGCCAGCAGTCCTAACAGGGTTAATCAGCCCCAGCATTTT. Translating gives CASSPNRVNQPQHF.

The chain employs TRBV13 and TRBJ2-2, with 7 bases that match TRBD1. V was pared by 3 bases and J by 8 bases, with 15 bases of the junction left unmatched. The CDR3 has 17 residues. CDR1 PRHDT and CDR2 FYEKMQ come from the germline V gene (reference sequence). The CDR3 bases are TGTGCCAGCAGCTTGAAGAGGGGGACAGTCCGTGGAGGGGAGCTGTTTTTT. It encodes CASSLKRGTVRGGELFF.

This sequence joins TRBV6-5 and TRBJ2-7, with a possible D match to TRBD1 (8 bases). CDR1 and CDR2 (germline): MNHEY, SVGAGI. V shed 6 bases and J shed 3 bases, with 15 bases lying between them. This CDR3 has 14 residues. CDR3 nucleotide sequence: TGTGCCAGCAGCATACAGGGGGGGGACTACGAGCAGTACTTC. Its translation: CASSIQGGDYEQYF.

CDR3 nucleotides: TGTGCCAGTAGAGCCTGGGACAGCTCCTACAATGAGCAGTTCTTC. Protein sequence: CASRAWDSSYNEQFF. The chain links TRBV19 to TRBJ2-1, with 7 bases lining up with TRBD1. The CDR3 runs to 15 residues. The germline gives CDR1 LNHDA, CDR2 SQIVND (reference sequence). After removal of 6 bases from V and 0 bases from J, the junction contained 5 bases not matched to a gene.

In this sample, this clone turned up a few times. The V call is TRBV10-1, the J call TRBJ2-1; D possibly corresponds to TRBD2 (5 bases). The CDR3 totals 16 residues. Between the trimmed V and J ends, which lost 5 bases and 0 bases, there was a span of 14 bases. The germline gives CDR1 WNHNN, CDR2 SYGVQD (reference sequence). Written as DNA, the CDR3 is TGCGCCAGCAGTCCCCCGGGAAGTAGCTCCTACAATGAGCAGTTCTTC. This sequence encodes CASSPPGSSSYNEQFF.

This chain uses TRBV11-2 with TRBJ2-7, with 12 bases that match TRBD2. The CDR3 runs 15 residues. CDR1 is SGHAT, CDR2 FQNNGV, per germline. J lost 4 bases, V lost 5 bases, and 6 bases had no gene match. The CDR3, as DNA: TGTGCCAGCAGCCAACCGACTAGCGGGGGATACGAGCAGTACTTC. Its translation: CASSQPTSGGYEQYF. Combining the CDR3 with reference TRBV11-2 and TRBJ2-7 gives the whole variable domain EAGVAQSPRYKIIEKRQSVAFWCNPISGHATLYWYQQILGQGPKLLIQFQNNGVVDDSQLPKDRFSAERLKGVDSTLKIQPAKLEDSAVYLCASSQPTSGGYEQYFGPGTRLTVT.

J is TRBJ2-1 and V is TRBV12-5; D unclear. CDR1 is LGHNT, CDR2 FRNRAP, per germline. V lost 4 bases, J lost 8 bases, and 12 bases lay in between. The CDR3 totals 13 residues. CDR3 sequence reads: CASGSPLVYEQFF. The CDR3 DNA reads TGTGCTAGTGGTTCCCCATTAGTTTATGAGCAGTTCTTC.

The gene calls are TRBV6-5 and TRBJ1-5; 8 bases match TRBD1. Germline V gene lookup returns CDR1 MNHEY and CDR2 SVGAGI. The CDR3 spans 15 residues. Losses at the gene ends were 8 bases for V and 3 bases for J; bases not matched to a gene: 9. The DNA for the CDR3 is TGTGCCAGCGGATGGGGGACAGGAACCAATCAGCCCCAGCATTTT. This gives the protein CASGWGTGTNQPQHF.

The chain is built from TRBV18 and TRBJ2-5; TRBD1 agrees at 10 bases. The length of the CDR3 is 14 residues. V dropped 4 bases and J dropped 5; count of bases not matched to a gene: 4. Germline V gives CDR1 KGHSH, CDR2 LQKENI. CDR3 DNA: TGTGCCAGCTCACTGTCGGGACAGGGGGAGACCCAGTACTTC. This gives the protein CASSLSGQGETQYF.

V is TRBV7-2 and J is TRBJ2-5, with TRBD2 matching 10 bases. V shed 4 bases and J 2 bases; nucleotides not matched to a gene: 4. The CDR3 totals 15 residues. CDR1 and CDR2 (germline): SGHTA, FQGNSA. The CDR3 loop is CASSWLAGEQETQYF. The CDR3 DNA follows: TGTGCCAGCAGCTGGCTAGCGGGGGAGCAAGAGACCCAGTACTTC.

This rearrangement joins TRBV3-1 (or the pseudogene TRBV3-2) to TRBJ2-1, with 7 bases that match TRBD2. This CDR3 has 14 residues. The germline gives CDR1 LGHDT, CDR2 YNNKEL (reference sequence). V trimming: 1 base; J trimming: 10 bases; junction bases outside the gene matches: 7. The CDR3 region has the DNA TGTGCCAGCAGCCAAGGGACGACTAGCAGCGAGCAGTTCTTC. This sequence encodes CASSQGTTSSEQFF.

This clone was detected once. The CDR3 loop is CASSLGTEFPDTQYF. The CDR3 nucleotides are TGCGCCAGCAGCTTGGGGACAGAATTTCCAGATACGCAGTATTTT. The chain has TRBV5-1 and TRBJ2-3, with D perhaps TRBD1 (6 bases). The CDR3 has 15 amino acids. V was shortened by 0 bases and J by 4 bases, with 12 bases between the two germline ends. Germline values: CDR1 SGHRS, CDR2 YFSETQ.

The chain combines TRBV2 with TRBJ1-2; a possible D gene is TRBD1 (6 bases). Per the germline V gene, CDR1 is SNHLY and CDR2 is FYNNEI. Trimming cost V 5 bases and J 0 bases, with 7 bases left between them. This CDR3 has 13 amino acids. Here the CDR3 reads CASSWDTNYGYTF. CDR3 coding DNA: TGTGCCAGCAGTTGGGACACTAACTATGGCTACACCTTC.

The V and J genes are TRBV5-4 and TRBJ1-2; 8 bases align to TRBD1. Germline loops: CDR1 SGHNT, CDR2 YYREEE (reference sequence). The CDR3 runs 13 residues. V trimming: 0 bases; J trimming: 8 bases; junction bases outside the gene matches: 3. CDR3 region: CASSLGDRKGYTF. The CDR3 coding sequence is TGTGCCAGCAGCTTGGGGGACAGGAAGGGCTACACCTTC. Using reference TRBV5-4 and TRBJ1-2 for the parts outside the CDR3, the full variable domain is ETGVTQSPTHLIKTRGQQVTLRCSSQSGHNTVSWYQQALGQGPQFIFQYYREEENGRGNFPPRFSGLQFPNYSSELNVNALELDDSALYLCASSLGDRKGYTFGSGTRLTVV.

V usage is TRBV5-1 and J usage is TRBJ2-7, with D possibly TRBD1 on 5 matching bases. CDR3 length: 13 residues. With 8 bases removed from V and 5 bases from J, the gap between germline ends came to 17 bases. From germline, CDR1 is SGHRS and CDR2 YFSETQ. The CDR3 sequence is CASRNFVRDEQYF. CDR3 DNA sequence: TGCGCCAGTCGGAATTTCGTCAGGGACGAGCAGTACTTC.

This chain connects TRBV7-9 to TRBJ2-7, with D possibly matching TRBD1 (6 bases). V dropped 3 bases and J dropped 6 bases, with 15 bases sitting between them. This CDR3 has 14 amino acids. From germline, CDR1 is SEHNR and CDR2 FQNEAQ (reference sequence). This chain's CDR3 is CASSFSGENSEQYF. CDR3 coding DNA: TGTGCCAGCAGCTTCTCAGGGGAAAATTCCGAGCAGTACTTC.

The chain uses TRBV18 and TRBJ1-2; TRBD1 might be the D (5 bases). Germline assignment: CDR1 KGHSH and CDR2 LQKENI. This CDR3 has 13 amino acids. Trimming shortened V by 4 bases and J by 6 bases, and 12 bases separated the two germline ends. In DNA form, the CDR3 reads TGTGCCAGCTCACTAATCCAGGGTGATGGCTACACCTTC. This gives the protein CASSLIQGDGYTF.

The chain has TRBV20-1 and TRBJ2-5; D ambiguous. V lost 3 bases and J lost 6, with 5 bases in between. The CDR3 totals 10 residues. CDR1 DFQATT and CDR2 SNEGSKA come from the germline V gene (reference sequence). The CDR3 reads CSARSQTQYF. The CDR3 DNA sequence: TGCAGTGCTAGGAGTCAGACCCAGTACTTC.

The CDR3 sequence is CASSYRSPGNTIYF. As DNA, the CDR3 is TGTGCCAGCAGTTACCGGTCACCGGGAAACACCATATATTTT. The V call is TRBV6-5, the J call TRBJ1-3; no clear D gene. The germline V gene has CDR1 MNHEY and CDR2 SVGAGI. CDR3 length equals 14 residues. The V and J ends lost 2 bases and 4 bases respectively, with 9 bases between them.

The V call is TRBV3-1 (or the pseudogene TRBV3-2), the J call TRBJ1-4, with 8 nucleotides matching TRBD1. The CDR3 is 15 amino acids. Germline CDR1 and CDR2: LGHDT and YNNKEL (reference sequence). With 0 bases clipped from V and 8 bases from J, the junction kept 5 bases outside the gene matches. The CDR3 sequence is CASSQDGPGGEKLFF. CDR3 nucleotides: TGTGCCAGCAGCCAAGATGGCCCAGGGGGCGAAAAACTGTTTTTT.

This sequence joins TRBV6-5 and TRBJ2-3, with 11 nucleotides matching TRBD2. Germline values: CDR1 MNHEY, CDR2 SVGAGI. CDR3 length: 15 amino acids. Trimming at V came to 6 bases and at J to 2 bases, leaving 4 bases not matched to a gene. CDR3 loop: CASSRLAGFTDTQYF. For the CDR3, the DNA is TGTGCCAGCAGCCGACTAGCGGGGTTCACAGATACGCAGTATTTT.

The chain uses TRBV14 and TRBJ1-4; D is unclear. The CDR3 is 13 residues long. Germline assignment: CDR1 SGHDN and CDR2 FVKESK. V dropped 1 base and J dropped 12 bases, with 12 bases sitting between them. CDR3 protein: CASSQVVGSELFF. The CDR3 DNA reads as TGTGCCAGCAGCCAAGTTGTTGGTTCAGAACTGTTTTTT.